This record looks at one T cell receptor beta chain sequence and its context. The entry originates in a study of blood T cell repertoires in COVID-19. Study-wide background: Samples representing acute and convalescent COVID-19 were sourced from the United States, Italy and Spain. T cells, B-cell-depleted T cells, or PBMCs provided the cDNA or gDNA that served as material.

The CDR3 consists of 13 residues. Germline V gene sequence: CDR1 GTSNPN, CDR2 SVGIG (reference sequence). V gave up 4 bases and J gave up 5 bases; unmatched junction bases: 7. Clones were read by immunoSEQ multiplex PCR, and TCRdb kept only the in-frame ones, dropping some. The table shows under 130,000 clones, with roughly 84% occurring only once. This sequence was found in a human donor in a cohort sampled during active or convalescent COVID-19. The rearrangement uses TRBV30 and TRBJ1-2; 7 nucleotides line up with TRBD1. The sequenced material came from peripheral blood. The CDR3 DNA sequence: TGTGCCTGGAAGGGACAGTATCTGTATGGCTACACCTTC. Amino acids: CAWKGQYLYGYTF.